A single sample is the source of the 20 T cell receptor beta chains below, sequenced in a study of shared clonotypes between healthy human individuals. TCRdb's table, derived via immunoSEQ multiplex PCR, lists solely in-frame clones and lacks some. The repertoire includes fewer than 3 million clones, 92% of them detected once, and approximately 0.39% sits in the top ten. Sequencing was performed on naive CD4+ T cells from PBMCs. Subset indicated: CD45RA+ positively selected. Source of these receptors: a man between 18 and 29 years old in good health. Some clones in this sample may be carry-over from other donors' samples.

V usage is TRBV2 and J usage is TRBJ2-6; 7 bases line up with TRBD1. J gave up 3 bases and V 1 base, and 9 bases lay outside the gene matches. Looked up from germline, CDR1 is SNHLY and CDR2 is FYNNEI. CDR3 size: 18 residues. The CDR3 DNA follows: TGTGCCAGCAGTGAAGTGGGACAGACCAGAGATGGGGCCAACGTCCTGACTTTC. Residues: CASSEVGQTRDGANVLTF.

As to this clone: The sample holds other DNA sequences that translate to the same CDR3. This chain joins TRBV18 and TRBJ1-5; the D gene is possibly TRBD1 (5 bases). Germline CDR1 KGHSH, CDR2 LQKENI. V lost 2 bases and J lost 1, with 9 bases in between. The CDR3 has 15 residues. CDR3 residues: CASSPLGGSNQPQHF. CDR3 bases: TGTGCCAGCTCACCATTGGGGGGGAGCAATCAGCCCCAGCATTTT.

In the case of this clone: Other DNA variants within this sample encode the same CDR3. The J gene is TRBJ1-1, the V gene TRBV5-1, with TRBD1 identical over 11 bases. V gave up 0 bases and J gave up 5 bases; unmatched junction bases: 3. This CDR3 is built from 15 residues. From germline, CDR1 is SGHRS and CDR2 YFSETQ. CDR3 in DNA: TGCGCCAGCAGCTTGGGAGGACAGGGGGCGACTGAAGCTTTCTTT. Its translation is CASSLGGQGATEAFF.

The sample holds a few counts of this clone. The rearrangement links TRBV18 to TRBJ1-1; no clear D. This CDR3 region has 13 residues. Germline V gene lookup returns CDR1 KGHSH and CDR2 LQKENI. With 6 bases removed from V and 2 bases from J, the gap between germline ends came to 10 bases. CDR3 amino acids: CASSSDLNTEAFF. As DNA, the CDR3 is TGTGCCAGCTCCTCGGATCTCAACACTGAAGCTTTCTTT.

The V gene is TRBV7-9, the J gene TRBJ1-5; tentative D call: TRBD1 (5 bases). Germline V gene lookup returns CDR1 SEHNR and CDR2 FQNEAQ (reference sequence). Trimming pared 5 bases from V and 0 bases from J, leaving 11 bases between. The CDR3 runs 15 residues. The CDR3 nucleotides read TGTGCCAGCAGCGAAGGGACCATTAGCAATCAGCCCCAGCATTTT. Its protein is CASSEGTISNQPQHF.

The chain joins TRBV4-3 to TRBJ2-1; TRBD1 might be the D (6 bases). Trimming cost V 0 bases and J 7 bases, with 10 bases left between them. The CDR3 runs 14 residues. Germline loops: CDR1 LGHNA, CDR2 YSLEER. The CDR3 reads CASSQETGNNEQFF. Written as DNA, the CDR3 is TGCGCCAGCAGCCAAGAAACAGGGAATAATGAGCAGTTCTTC.

The V call is TRBV5-5, the J call TRBJ1-2; TRBD1 matches 7 bases. With V trimmed by 4 bases and J by 8 bases, 11 bases remained unmatched. Germline CDR1 is SGHKS and CDR2 is YYEKEE (reference sequence). The CDR3 extends over 14 amino acids. CDR3 nucleotides: TGTGCCAGCAGCCTTCGAAGACAGGGAGTCGGCTACACCTTC. This gives the protein CASSLRRQGVGYTF.

The count of this clone is one. The rearrangement joins TRBV30 to TRBJ1-3; D unresolved. CDR1 is GTSNPN, CDR2 SVGIG, per germline (reference sequence). The CDR3 runs to 14 residues. V was pared by 4 bases and J by 1 base, with 11 bases between. The CDR3 loop is CAWTPSRSGNTIYF. The CDR3 DNA sequence: TGTGCCTGGACACCATCCAGATCTGGAAACACCATATATTTT.

The V and J genes are TRBV30 and TRBJ2-1, with D possibly being TRBD2 (6 bases). V lost 8 bases and J 0 bases, leaving 11 bases between the germline ends. Per the germline V gene, CDR1 is GTSNPN and CDR2 is SVGIG (reference sequence). This CDR3 region has 13 residues. The CDR3 protein is CASFSGSYNEQFF. CDR3 in DNA: TGTGCCAGTTTTAGCGGCTCCTACAATGAGCAGTTCTTC.

The gene calls are TRBV5-1 and TRBJ2-1; TRBD2 agrees at 11 bases. V was clipped by 5 bases and J by 5 bases; unmatched bases: 9. This CDR3 is 16 amino acids long. The germline V gene has CDR1 SGHRS and CDR2 YFSETQ. CDR3 in DNA: TGCGCCAGCAGGCCGTCTAGCGGGAGGATCAACAATGAGCAGTTCTTC. Encoded protein: CASRPSSGRINNEQFF.

With respect to this clone: This same CDR3 is encoded by further DNA sequences in the sample. The chain links TRBV7-3 to TRBJ2-1, with D unclear. The CDR3 is made up of 13 amino acids. CDR1 SGHTA and CDR2 FQGTGA come from the germline V gene. V lost 3 bases and J 1 base, leaving 4 bases between the germline ends. The CDR3 protein is CASSLDSYNEQFF. The CDR3 DNA is TGTGCCAGCAGCTTGGATTCCTACAATGAGCAGTTCTTC.

This clone occurred once. V gene TRBV6-4 combines with J gene TRBJ1-2, with 12 bases aligning to TRBD1. From germline, CDR1 is MRHNA and CDR2 SNTAGT. CDR3 size: 18 residues. Trimming removed 0 bases from V and 3 bases from J; junction bases left unmatched: 8. The DNA of the CDR3 is TGTGCCAGCAGTGACTCAGGGACAGGGGGCCCCATTGACTATGGCTACACCTTC. This codes for CASSDSGTGGPIDYGYTF.

This chain connects TRBV2 to TRBJ2-6; D gene uncertain. The CDR3 has 16 amino acids. Looked up from germline, CDR1 is SNHLY and CDR2 is FYNNEI. V gave up 4 bases and J gave up 0 bases, with 10 bases separating them. Here the CDR3 reads CASSVIGGSGANVLTF. CDR3 DNA sequence: TGTGCCAGCAGTGTAATAGGCGGCTCTGGGGCCAACGTCCTGACTTTC.

V usage is TRBV7-2 and J usage is TRBJ2-1, with a possible D match to TRBD2 (6 bases). CDR3 length equals 17 residues. V was clipped by 5 bases and J by 5 bases, with 22 bases between them. Germline CDR1 reads SGHTA; CDR2 reads FQGNSA. In nucleotides, the CDR3 is TGTGCCAGCAGCCCAGAGGTTCCGGGACTGATGAACAATGAGCAGTTCTTC. Translated: CASSPEVPGLMNNEQFF.

This chain uses TRBV7-3 with TRBJ2-1, with TRBD2 matching 7 bases. CDR1 SGHTA and CDR2 FQGTGA come from the germline V gene. The CDR3 length is 14 residues. J was trimmed by 8 bases and V by 3 bases; bases with no gene match: 7. The CDR3 spells CASSLGTTLHEQFF. The CDR3 bases are TGTGCCAGCAGCTTGGGGACTACCCTTCATGAGCAGTTCTTC.

The J gene is TRBJ2-7, the V gene TRBV6-5; tentatively, D is TRBD2 (6 bases). The V gene's germline CDR1 is MNHEY and CDR2 SVGAGI. This CDR3 is built from 13 residues. V lost 7 bases and J lost 2, with 12 bases in between. CDR3 region: CASKEGRTYEQYF. The CDR3, as DNA: TGTGCCAGCAAGGAGGGCAGGACCTACGAGCAGTACTTC.

This clone appeared a single time. The chain uses TRBV7-7 and TRBJ2-5, with TRBD2 matching 7 bases. CDR1 is SSHAT, CDR2 FNYEAQ, per germline (reference sequence). With 3 bases clipped from V and 0 bases from J, the junction kept 7 bases outside the gene matches. The CDR3 is made up of 16 amino acids. The CDR3 sequence: CASSFTLGGYQETQYF. The CDR3 nucleotides read TGTGCCAGCAGCTTTACGCTGGGGGGGTACCAAGAGACCCAGTACTTC. The entire variable domain, with the rest obtained from reference TRBV7-7 and TRBJ2-5, is as follows: GAGVSQSPRYKVTKRGQDVTLRCDPISSHATLYWYQQALGQGPEFLTYFNYEAQPDKSGLPSDRFSAERPEGSISTLTIQRTEQRDSAMYRCASSFTLGGYQETQYFGPGTRLLVL.

The gene calls are TRBV18 and TRBJ2-1; D call uncertain. CDR1 is KGHSH, CDR2 LQKENI, per germline. V was pared by 6 bases and J by 10 bases, with 16 bases between. The CDR3 has 13 residues. The DNA of the CDR3 is TGTGCCAGCTCGCCCGACCAAACCAGGGAGCAGTTCTTC. It is translated as CASSPDQTREQFF. Using reference TRBV18 and TRBJ2-1 for the parts outside the CDR3, the full variable domain is NAGVMQNPRHLVRRRGQEARLRCSPMKGHSHVYWYRQLPEEGLKFMVYLQKENIIDESGMPKERFSAEFPKEGPSILRIQQVVRGDSAAYFCASSPDQTREQFFGPGTRLTVL.

Note on this clone: A junction boundary mismatches the germline segment, possibly from a read error. Other DNA sequences within the sample encode an identical CDR3. The chain joins TRBV5-4 to TRBJ2-7; D unclear. Germline CDR1 and CDR2: SGHNT and YYREEE (reference sequence). The CDR3 totals 13 residues. The CDR3 sequence: CASSLAGRDEQYF. DNA for the CDR3: TGTGCCAGCAGTTTGGCCGGTCGGGACGAGCAGTACTTC.

The chain links TRBV28 to TRBJ1-2; 10 bases match TRBD1. The CDR3 is made up of 14 amino acids. Trimming removed 5 bases from V and 6 bases from J; junction bases left unmatched: 6. The germline gives CDR1 MDHEN, CDR2 SYDVKM. In DNA, the CDR3 is TGTGCCAGCAGTGCCGGGACAGGGGAACATGGCTACACCTTC. Protein product: CASSAGTGEHGYTF.